This T cell receptor beta chain derives from a study of cytomegalovirus exposure and HLA in healthy donors. The CDR3 spans 11 residues. The V gene's germline CDR1 is DFQATT and CDR2 SNEGSKA (reference sequence). The table lists this clone with a few counts. Its antigen is currently unknown. General study results and limits: HLA restriction was apparent for most CMV-associated TCR beta chains in a later analysis.

In the PCR, 60 Vbeta and 13 Jbeta primers were used. TCRdb's table, derived via immunoSEQ multiplex PCR, lists solely in-frame clones and lacks some. Of under 200,000 clones listed, over 60% are singletons. V and J are TRBV20-1 and TRBJ1-2; unclear D gene. Sequenced material: PBMCs. This clonotype was sampled from a woman between 25 and 40 years old in good health and CMV-seronegative. CDR3 loop: CSCPANYGYTF. The CDR3 DNA is TGCAGCTGCCCAGCTAACTATGGCTACACCTTC.